This TCR beta chain was observed in a study of blood T cell repertoires in COVID-19. Study summary: T cells, B-cell-depleted T cells, or PBMCs supplied cDNA or gDNA.

Repertoires were generated with immunoSEQ multiplex PCR, while TCRdb's copy carries only in-frame clones and drops some. The sample contains more than 90,000 clones, 80% to 85% of which appear only once. The germline gives CDR1 SGHAT, CDR2 FQNNGV. V was pared by 5 bases and J by 4 bases, with 15 bases between. CDR3 length: 15 amino acids. The chain combines TRBV11-2 with TRBJ2-1, with D uncertain. This TCR was recovered from a woman aged 65 to 85 with acute or convalescent COVID-19. Sequenced: peripheral blood. This chain's CDR3 is CASSPGLNSYNEQFF. The CDR3 DNA follows: TGTGCCAGCAGCCCCGGTCTAAATTCATACAATGAGCAGTTCTTC.